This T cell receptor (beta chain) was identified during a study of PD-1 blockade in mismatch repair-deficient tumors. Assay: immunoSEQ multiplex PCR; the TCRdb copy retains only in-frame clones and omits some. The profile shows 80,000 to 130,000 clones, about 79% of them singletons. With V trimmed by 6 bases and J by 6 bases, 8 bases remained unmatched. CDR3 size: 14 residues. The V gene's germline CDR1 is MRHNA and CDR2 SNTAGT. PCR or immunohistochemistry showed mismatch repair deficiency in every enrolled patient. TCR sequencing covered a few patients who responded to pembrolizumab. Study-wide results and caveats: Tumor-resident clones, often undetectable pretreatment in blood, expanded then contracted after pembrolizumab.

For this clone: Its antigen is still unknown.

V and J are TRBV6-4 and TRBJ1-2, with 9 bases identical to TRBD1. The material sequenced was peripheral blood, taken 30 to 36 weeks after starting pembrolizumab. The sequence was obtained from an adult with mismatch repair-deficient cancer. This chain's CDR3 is CASSPGTGHDGYTF. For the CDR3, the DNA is TGTGCCAGCAGCCCCGGGACAGGGCACGATGGCTACACCTTC.